The T cell receptor (beta chain) under discussion was sequenced for a study of blood T cell repertoires in COVID-19. Data came from immunoSEQ multiplex PCR; TCRdb stores just in-frame clones and leaves some out. The sample lists about 100,000 clones; 70% to 90% were seen once. Material: peripheral blood. This receptor was taken from a human donor with COVID-19, enrolled during active disease. The donor label of this sample is uncertain.

The CDR3 here is CASSSGGNTIYF. The CDR3 region has the DNA TGTGCCAGCAGCTCCGGTGGAAACACCATATATTTT. V usage is TRBV11-3 and J usage is TRBJ1-3; no firm D call. V was pared by 4 bases and J by 3 bases, with 4 bases between. Germline CDR1 is SGHNT and CDR2 is YENEEA. This CDR3 comprises 12 residues.